One and the same sample provided the 10 T cell receptor beta chains below, sequenced in a study of Ad26.COV2.S vaccination and SARS-CoV-2 variants. Treatment: around 19 received Ad26.COV2.S at low or high dose, single or two shots; roughly five received placebo; per-sample allocation not given. Sample collection was performed on day 63 after the first vaccine or placebo injection. TCRdb's table, derived via immunoSEQ multiplex PCR, lists solely in-frame clones and lacks some. The table includes 350,000 to 600,000 clones, 80% to 90% detected once. This specimen was peripheral blood, taken in a trial of Ad26.COV2.S vaccine versus placebo. The receptors were gathered from a person aged 18-65 years who received the Ad26.COV2.S COVID-19 vaccine or a placebo.

This chain joins TRBV27 and TRBJ1-5; D possibly corresponds to TRBD1 (6 bases). The V and J ends lost 6 bases and 0 bases respectively, with 12 bases between them. Per the germline V gene, CDR1 is MNHEY and CDR2 is SMNVEV (reference sequence). The CDR3 covers 15 residues. The CDR3 DNA is TGTGCCAGCAGGGATGGACAGCATAGCAATCAGCCCCAGCATTTT. It translates to CASRDGQHSNQPQHF.

The chain combines TRBV4-1 with TRBJ1-4; D unresolved. The germline CDR1 and CDR2 sequences are MGHRA and YSYEKL. The CDR3 has 13 residues. V shed 0 bases and J shed 7 bases, with 6 bases lying between them. CDR3 DNA: TGCGCCAGCAGCCAAGATCCCGGTGAAAAACTGTTTTTT. Translated: CASSQDPGEKLFF.

The chain joins TRBV10-3 to TRBJ1-6; 9 bases map to TRBD1. Per germline, CDR1 ENHRY and CDR2 SYGVKD. The CDR3 covers 15 residues. J gave up 11 bases and V 6 bases, and 11 bases lay outside the gene matches. The CDR3 region is CAISSFGQGFPPLHF. DNA of the CDR3: TGTGCCATCAGCAGTTTTGGACAGGGGTTTCCACCCCTCCACTTT.

V and J are TRBV25-1 and TRBJ1-4; no reliable D call. The V end lost 3 bases, the J end lost 0 bases, and 5 bases lay between the germline ends. Germline loops: CDR1 MGHDK, CDR2 SYGVNS. This CDR3 has 14 residues. CDR3 DNA sequence: TGTGCCAGCAGTGATCAGGCAACTAATGAAAAACTGTTTTTT. This codes for CASSDQATNEKLFF.

The rearrangement joins TRBV11-2 to TRBJ2-1; 8 bases line up with TRBD2. CDR1 is SGHAT and CDR2 is FQNNGV in the germline V gene. Losses at the gene ends were 4 bases for V and 6 bases for J; bases not matched to a gene: 8. The CDR3 is 15 residues long. The CDR3 protein is CASSSKAGLGNEQFF. As DNA, the CDR3 is TGTGCCAGCAGCTCTAAAGCGGGACTAGGCAATGAGCAGTTCTTC.

CDR3 in DNA: TGCGCCAGCAGCTTGGAACCGGGACGAGAGAACACTGAAGCTTTCTTT. Its protein is CASSLEPGRENTEAFF. V gene TRBV5-1 combines with J gene TRBJ1-1; the D gene is possibly TRBD1 (5 bases). Germline V lookup: CDR1 SGHRS, CDR2 YFSETQ. Trimming left V 0 bases short and J 1 base short, with 13 bases between. The CDR3 consists of 16 residues.

CDR3 amino acids: CASRLRGDTDTQYF. CDR3 in DNA: TGTGCCAGTAGACTCAGGGGAGACACAGATACGCAGTATTTT. The genes are TRBV19 and TRBJ2-3, with D possibly TRBD1 on 6 matching bases. The length of the CDR3 is 14 residues. V was pared by 6 bases and J by 2 bases, with 12 bases between. CDR1 and CDR2 (germline): LNHDA, SQIVND (reference sequence).

The V gene is TRBV19, the J gene TRBJ1-2; D is undetermined. The CDR3 covers 14 residues. V dropped 4 bases and J dropped 2 bases, with 11 bases sitting between them. Germline V gives CDR1 LNHDA, CDR2 SQIVND (reference sequence). As DNA, the CDR3 is TGTGCCAGTAGTACCTTGGCGGGGAACTATGGCTACACCTTC. This gives the protein CASSTLAGNYGYTF.

CDR3: CASSPSSDTQYF. The CDR3 DNA reads as TGTGCCAGCAGTCCTAGTTCAGATACGCAGTATTTT. V and J are TRBV7-3 and TRBJ2-3; D remains unclear. The V end lost 6 bases, the J end lost 4 bases, and 8 bases lay between the germline ends. The CDR3 contains 12 residues. The germline gives CDR1 SGHTA, CDR2 FQGTGA.

V usage is TRBV21-1 and J usage is TRBJ2-5; the table's D call, TRBD2, has no DNA check behind it. TRBV21-1 is a pseudogene segment. The CDR3 totals 15 residues. The CDR3 nucleotides are TGTGCCAGCAGCGAGAGGCGGGAGGGTGAAGAGACCCAGTACTTC. This translates into CASSERREGEETQYF.